The rows below give T cell receptor beta chains drawn from one sample of a study of shared clonotypes between healthy human individuals. The data were produced by immunoSEQ multiplex PCR, yet TCRdb's version contains in-frame clones alone and is incomplete. Of about half a million clones listed, 77% are singletons. Sequencing was performed on PBMCs. Receptors originate from a woman aged 40 to 49 in good health. Some clones in this sample may be carry-over from other donors' samples. Both conserved end residues are trimmed from each CDR3. Where a row states a size, it is once, few, many or the class of an expanded clone; other rows omit it.

length	V	size	J	CDR3
12	TRBV5-1	NA	TRBJ2-3	ASSLARHTDTQY
14	TRBV5-1	few	TRBJ2-3	ASSRTSGIGTDTQY
11	TRBV2	NA	TRBJ2-5	ASSEARGETQY
13	TRBV11-1	once	TRBJ1-4	ASRTDRGANEKLF
12	TRBV7-2	NA	TRBJ1-3	ASSLVHSGNTIY
11	TRBV28	NA	TRBJ1-2	ASTLGGSDGYT
13	TRBV5-1	NA	TRBJ2-7	ASSGGDIFSYEQY
14	TRBV6-5	NA	TRBJ2-2	ASSYSGGSHTGELF
14	TRBV4-3	NA	TRBJ2-7	ASSQDPPTVSYEQY
13	TRBV5-4	once	TRBJ1-1	ASSPDKGLDTEAF
13	TRBV5-4	NA	TRBJ2-5	ASSLGRDNQETQY
12	TRBV2	NA	TRBJ2-7	ASSELAGGYEQY
13	TRBV10-3	NA	TRBJ2-7	AISAGTLGTGEQY
15	TRBV7-9	NA	TRBJ2-6	ASSLAPGPSGANVLT
11	TRBV7-7	NA	TRBJ2-5	ASSLERKQTQY
12	TRBV6-1	NA	TRBJ1-3	ASSENRDPNTIY
12	TRBV5-1	NA	TRBJ2-2	ASSLRDLTGELF
15	TRBV7-9	NA	TRBJ2-5	ASSLGWGATNQETQY
13	TRBV5-1	NA	TRBJ2-2	ASSLDSRNTGELF
16	TRBV28	NA	TRBJ2-4	ASSFAGQGGKAKNIQY
13	TRBV28	NA	TRBJ1-5	ASSPLLQSNQPQH
13	TRBV19	NA	TRBJ2-6	ASSSSGLRANVLT
14	TRBV9	few	TRBJ2-5	ASSVGSGGRTETQY
12	TRBV6-5	few	TRBJ1-1	AVRRGIMNTEAF
14	TRBV4-2	few	TRBJ2-1	ASSQDLAGVGNEQF
11	TRBV28	NA	TRBJ2-5	ASSFLVYERQY
14	TRBV18	NA	TRBJ2-1	ASSPPATSVYNEQF
13	TRBV9	NA	TRBJ2-1	ASSLSGDTYNEQF
15	TRBV9	once	TRBJ2-1	ASSMGEGASSYNEQF
14	TRBV6-5	NA	TRBJ2-7	ASSYSAQGRTYEQY
14	TRBV11-1	NA	TRBJ2-1	ASSPRGTSGSLQQF